This T cell receptor beta chain appears in the sequencing data of a study of blood T cell repertoires in COVID-19. Turning to the study itself: Sites in the United States, Italy and Spain provided acute and convalescent COVID-19 samples. From T cells, B-cell-depleted T cells, or PBMCs came the material, which was cDNA or gDNA.

Germline V CDR1 and CDR2: MNHEY, SMNVEV (reference sequence). Trimming took 4 bases from V and 0 from J, leaving 10 bases between them. This CDR3 has 15 amino acids. Original methodology: Researchers report that nucleated cell counts were estimated from reference gene primer amplification. Data came from immunoSEQ multiplex PCR; TCRdb stores just in-frame clones and leaves some out. The DNA was the basis for D and trimming; V, J and clone size are from that table. The table shows more than 95,000 clones, with approximately 85% occurring only once. Specimen: peripheral blood. This clonotype was sampled from a human donor in a cohort sampled during active COVID-19. V is TRBV27 and J is TRBJ2-1; D remains ambiguous. The chain's CDR3 is CASSSYGSSYNEQFF. The CDR3 DNA reads as TGTGCCAGCAGTTCGTACGGTAGCTCCTACAATGAGCAGTTCTTC.